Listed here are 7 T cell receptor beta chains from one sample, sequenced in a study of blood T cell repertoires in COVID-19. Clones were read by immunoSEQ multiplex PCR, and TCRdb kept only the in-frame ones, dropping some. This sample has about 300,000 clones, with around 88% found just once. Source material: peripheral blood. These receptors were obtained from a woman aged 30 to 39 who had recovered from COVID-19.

The CDR3 DNA follows: TGTGCCAGCAGCGTATCAGGCAACGGCAGGGGTGATGGCTACACCTTC. This gives the protein CASSVSGNGRGDGYTF. The rearrangement links TRBV9 to TRBJ1-2; D is perhaps TRBD1 (6 bases). V was trimmed by 1 base and J by 6 bases, leaving 19 bases between them. From germline, CDR1 is SGDLS and CDR2 YYNGEE. The length of the CDR3 is 16 residues.

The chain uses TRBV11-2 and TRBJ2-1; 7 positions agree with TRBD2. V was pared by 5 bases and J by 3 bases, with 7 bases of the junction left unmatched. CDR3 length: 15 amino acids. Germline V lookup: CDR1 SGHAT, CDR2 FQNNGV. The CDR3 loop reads CASSLAAGVYNEQFF. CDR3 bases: TGTGCCAGCAGCCTAGCCGCGGGGGTCTACAATGAGCAGTTCTTC.

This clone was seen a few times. The CDR3 reads CASSLTGGADGYTF. As DNA, the CDR3 is TGTGCCAGCAGTTTGACAGGGGGTGCCGATGGCTACACCTTC. This chain links TRBV28 with TRBJ1-2; TRBD1 matches 9 bases. V dropped 3 bases and J dropped 6; count of bases not matched to a gene: 5. The V gene's germline CDR1 is MDHEN and CDR2 SYDVKM. This CDR3 has 14 residues.

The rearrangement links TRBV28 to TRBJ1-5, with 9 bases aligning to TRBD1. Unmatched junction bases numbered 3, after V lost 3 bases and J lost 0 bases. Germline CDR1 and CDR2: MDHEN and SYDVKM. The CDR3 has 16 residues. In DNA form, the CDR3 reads TGTGCCAGCAGTTTCGGGACAGGGACTAGCAATCAGCCCCAGCATTTT. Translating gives CASSFGTGTSNQPQHF.

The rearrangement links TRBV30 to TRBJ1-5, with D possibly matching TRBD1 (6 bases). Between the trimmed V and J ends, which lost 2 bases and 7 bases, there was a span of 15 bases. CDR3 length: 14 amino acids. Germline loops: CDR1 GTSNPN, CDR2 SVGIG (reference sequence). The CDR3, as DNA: TGTGCCTGGAGTTTAAGCGGGGGCGGCCAGCCCCAGCATTTT. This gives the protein CAWSLSGGGQPQHF.

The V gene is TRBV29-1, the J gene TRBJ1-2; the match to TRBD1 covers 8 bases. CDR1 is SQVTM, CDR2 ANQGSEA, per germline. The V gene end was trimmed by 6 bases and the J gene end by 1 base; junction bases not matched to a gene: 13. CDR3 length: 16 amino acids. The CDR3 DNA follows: TGCAGCGTGGACGGACAGGGAGGAACCTATAACTATGGCTACACCTTC. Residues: CSVDGQGGTYNYGYTF. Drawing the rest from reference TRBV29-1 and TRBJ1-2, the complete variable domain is SAVISQKPSRDICQRGTSLTIQCQVDSQVTMMFWYRQQPGQSLTLIATANQGSEATYESGFVIDKFPISRPNLTFSTLTVSNMSPEDSSIYLCSVDGQGGTYNYGYTFGSGTRLTVV.

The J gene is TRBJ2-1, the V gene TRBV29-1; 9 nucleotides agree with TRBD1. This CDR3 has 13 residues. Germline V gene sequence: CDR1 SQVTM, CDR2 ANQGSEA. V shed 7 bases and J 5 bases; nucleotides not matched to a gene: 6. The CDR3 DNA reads TGCAGCGGGGACAGGGAAGGAAACAATGAGCAGTTCTTC. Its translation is CSGDREGNNEQFF.